This TCR beta chain is from a study of T-cell reconstitution after alpha-beta-depleted transplantation in children. Study-level results: The authors attributed T-cell counts and diversity one year after transplant mostly to newly produced T cells. At day 60, the high TCRbeta diversity found in some patients originated from recipient T cells and thymic progenitors that had survived. Alpha-beta T cells about two months after transplant reportedly derived from several hundred expanded graft clones.

This CDR3 spans 12 amino acids. Trimming took off 3 bases at V and 5 bases at J, with 8 bases between the two ends. The germline CDR1 and CDR2 sequences are DFQATT and SNEGSKA (reference sequence). This clonotype was counted ten times or more. Its antigen is currently unknown. This sample's TCRbeta library carried unique molecular identifier barcodes. TCRdb reanalysed the PCR reads using MiXCR and keeps one entry per CDR3 protein. Of hundreds of thousands of distinct CDR3 sequences in the sample, around 14% are singletons; the top ten hold around 0.8%. The genes are TRBV20-1 and TRBJ2-4; D perhaps matches TRBD1 (6 bases). The sample in question was PBMCs, obtained before TCRalphabeta/CD19-depleted stem cell transplant. The sequence derives from a girl aged 2-15 years with congenital amegakaryocytic thrombocytopenia, due to receive a stem cell transplant. The CDR3 nucleotides read TGCAGTGCTAGGACAGGACAAAACATTCAGTACTTC. It codes for CSARTGQNIQYF.